This TCR beta chain was found in a study of blood T cells in healthy people across ages. Overall study findings and caveats: Long-lived and aged donors differed, with more naive CD4+ cells and higher diversity in the long-lived.

Germline V lookup: CDR1 SEHNR, CDR2 FQNEAQ (reference sequence). There are 13 residues in the CDR3. Deletions cut 8 bases from V and 4 bases from J, with 14 bases between. A sample-barcoded 5' primer and a J-beta primer mix were used in a second PCR of about 6 to 12 cycles. All samples yielded 2.5 million or more CDR3-containing paired-end reads. TCRdb re-called the 5' RACE reads through MiXCR, storing one row per CDR3 protein. This repertoire shows 700,000 to 850,000 distinct CDR3 sequences, around 36% found once; its top ten account for roughly 13%. This clonotype was recorded many times. As yet, its antigen is unknown. Healthy individuals of Caucasian origin from Russia, aged roughly 6 to 95, served as donors.

This receptor was taken from a man between 18 and 35 years old in good health. The V gene is TRBV7-9, the J gene TRBJ1-1; D may be TRBD1 (5 bases). Sample: blood. CDR3 DNA sequence: TGTGCCAGCTCACCACAAGGGACCACTGAAGCTTTCTTT. Encoded protein: CASSPQGTTEAFF.